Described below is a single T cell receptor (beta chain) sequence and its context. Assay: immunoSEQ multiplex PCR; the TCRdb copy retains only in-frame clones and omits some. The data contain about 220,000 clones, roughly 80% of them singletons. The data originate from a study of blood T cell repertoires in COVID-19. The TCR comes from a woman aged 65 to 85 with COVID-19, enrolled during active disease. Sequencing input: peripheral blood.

The CDR3 here is CASSPAFGEQYF. CDR3 DNA: TGCGCCAGCAGCCCGGCTTTCGGGGAGCAGTACTTC. The V call is TRBV5-1, the J call TRBJ2-7; D is undetermined. The V end was cut by 4 bases, the J end by 7 bases, with 12 bases between. The V gene's germline CDR1 is SGHRS and CDR2 YFSETQ. This CDR3 has 12 residues.